The 21 T cell receptor beta chains reported below all come from one sample, sequenced in a study of beta chain features in type 1 diabetes. Expressed TCRB transcripts were sequenced after all isolated RNA was converted to cDNA. This table comes from immunoSEQ multiplex PCR, and its TCRdb copy is limited to in-frame clones, with some not included. The sample has 120,000 to 150,000 clones, 8.5% to 12% seen once. Sequenced material: naive CD4+ T cells from blood. The source is a man between 18 and 29 years old in good health.

This chain links TRBV10-3 with TRBJ2-3, with 13 bases that match TRBD2. The trim removed 3 bases at V and 5 bases at J, leaving 11 bases unmatched. The V gene's germline CDR1 is ENHRY and CDR2 SYGVKD. The CDR3 is 18 residues long. Written as DNA, the CDR3 is TGTGCCATCAGTGAAGCTGCGGGACTAGCGGGGTCGTTAGATACGCAGTATTTT. Its protein product is CAISEAAGLAGSLDTQYF.

The chain carries TRBV7-2 and TRBJ1-6; D unclear. The germline V gene has CDR1 SGHTA and CDR2 FQGNSA. V gave up 5 bases and J gave up 6 bases, with 14 bases separating them. CDR3 length: 15 residues. CDR3 region: CASSQDREFNSPLHF. The DNA for the CDR3 is TGTGCCAGCAGCCAAGATCGCGAGTTTAATTCACCCCTCCACTTT.

The chain joins TRBV5-4 to TRBJ2-7, with 8 bases lining up with TRBD1. This CDR3 spans 13 amino acids. CDR1 and CDR2 from the germline V gene are SGHNT and YYREEE (reference sequence). The trim removed 5 bases at V and 4 bases at J, leaving 5 bases unmatched. This chain's CDR3 is CASSFQGAYEQYF. Here the CDR3 DNA reads TGTGCCAGCAGTTTTCAGGGGGCATACGAGCAGTACTTC. The full variable domain, in which reference TRBV5-4 and TRBJ2-7 provide the parts outside the CDR3, is ETGVTQSPTHLIKTRGQQVTLRCSSQSGHNTVSWYQQALGQGPQFIFQYYREEENGRGNFPPRFSGLQFPNYSSELNVNALELDDSALYLCASSFQGAYEQYFGPGTRLTVT.

The genes are TRBV18 and TRBJ2-5; 15 nucleotides align to TRBD2. V lost 3 bases to trimming and J lost 1 base; unmatched junction nucleotides: 6. The germline CDR1 and CDR2 sequences are KGHSH and LQKENI. CDR3 length: 18 residues. This chain's CDR3 is CASSPRTSGGAVQETQYF. As DNA, the CDR3 is TGTGCCAGCTCACCGAGGACTAGCGGGGGGGCTGTCCAAGAGACCCAGTACTTC.

The V and J genes are TRBV7-6 and TRBJ2-5; possible D gene TRBD1, 6 bases. Trimming stripped 1 base from V and 1 base from J, with 19 bases between. Looked up from germline, CDR1 is SGHVS and CDR2 is FNYEAQ. The CDR3 has 18 residues. The CDR3 loop is CASSLGGGVGSSQETQYF. The DNA of the CDR3 is TGTGCCAGCAGCTTAGGAGGGGGAGTAGGGAGCAGCCAAGAGACCCAGTACTTC.

V and J are TRBV11-2 and TRBJ2-1, with TRBD2 matching 11 bases. Trimming cost V 4 bases and J 4 bases; bases outside gene matches: 6. The V gene's germline CDR1 is SGHAT and CDR2 FQNNGV. This CDR3 is built from 16 residues. CDR3 region: CASSSLAGGTYNEQFF. The CDR3 coding sequence is TGTGCCAGCAGCTCCTTAGCGGGGGGGACGTACAATGAGCAGTTCTTC.

This clone was picked up a small number of times. The rearrangement joins TRBV20-1 to TRBJ1-1, with D maybe TRBD1 (5 bases). Germline V CDR1 and CDR2: DFQATT, SNEGSKA (reference sequence). Trimming took 2 bases from V and 10 from J, leaving 11 bases between them. CDR3 size: 11 residues. The CDR3 protein is CSARQGNGAFF. The CDR3 DNA reads as TGCAGTGCTAGACAGGGAAATGGAGCTTTCTTT.

The V call is TRBV5-1, the J call TRBJ2-3, with TRBD2 matching 7 bases. Losses at the gene ends were 0 bases for V and 2 bases for J; bases not matched to a gene: 12. CDR3 length: 18 residues. Germline assignment: CDR1 SGHRS and CDR2 YFSETQ. For the CDR3, the DNA is TGCGCCAGCAGCTTGGATGGCGGGGGACGAATCCTCACAGATACGCAGTATTTT. Amino acids: CASSLDGGGRILTDTQYF.

V gene TRBV2 combines with J gene TRBJ1-2, with 7 bases fitting TRBD1. The CDR3 sequence is 15 residues long. With V trimmed by 5 bases and J by 1 base, 7 bases remained unmatched. Germline lookup yields CDR1 SNHLY and CDR2 FYNNEI. CDR3 in amino acids: CASSPRTGHNYGYTF. In nucleotides, the CDR3 is TGTGCCAGCAGTCCCAGGACAGGCCATAACTATGGCTACACCTTC.

This clone has ten or more counts. This chain connects TRBV5-4 to TRBJ2-1; a possible D gene is TRBD2 (6 bases). Per germline, CDR1 SGHNT and CDR2 YYREEE (reference sequence). V was trimmed by 9 bases and J by 1 base, leaving 11 bases between them. The CDR3 totals 13 residues. This CDR3 is CATGTPSYNEQFF. The CDR3 region has the DNA TGTGCCACCGGGACTCCTTCCTACAATGAGCAGTTCTTC.

This clone was seen only a few times. This rearrangement joins TRBV12-5 to TRBJ2-5; weak D call: TRBD1 (5 bases). The end of the DNA aligns better with TRBJ2-7, so the J call may be wrong. The length of the CDR3 is 13 residues. The germline CDR1 and CDR2 sequences are LGHNT and FRNRAP. The CDR3 DNA reads as TGTGCTAGTGCCCAGGGCCTCTCCTACGAGCAGTACTTC. This gives the protein CASAQGLSYEQYF.

This clone was observed at least ten times. V and J are TRBV30 and TRBJ2-7; possible D gene TRBD2, 5 bases. The ends were cut back, 1 base at V and 5 bases at J, with 6 bases in the middle. Germline V gene lookup returns CDR1 GTSNPN and CDR2 SVGIG (reference sequence). This CDR3 is built from 11 residues. The CDR3 sequence: CAWSEGDEQYF. In DNA, the CDR3 is TGTGCCTGGAGTGAGGGAGACGAGCAGTACTTC.

In regard to this clone: Compared with germline, one end of the junction differs, possibly owing to a read error. Here the CDR3 reads CASSLGGLAGGFF. CDR3 in DNA: TGTGCCAGCAGCTTAGGGGGGCTAGCGGGGGGGTTTTTT. This chain joins TRBV7-2 and TRBJ2-3; 12 nucleotides line up with TRBD2. The CDR3 is made up of 13 amino acids. The germline V gene encodes CDR1 SGHTA and CDR2 FQGNSA. The variable domain in full, completed from reference TRBV7-2 and TRBJ2-3, reads GAGVSQSPSNKVTEKGKDVELRCDPISGHTALYWYRQSLGQGLEFLIYFQGNSAPDKSGLPSDRFSAERTGGSVSTLTIQRTQQEDSAVYLCASSLGGLAGGFFGPGTRLTVL.

The V gene is TRBV7-2, the J gene TRBJ2-2; 7 positions agree with TRBD1. Trimming took 1 base from V and 5 from J; bases not matched to a gene: 13. The CDR3 has 18 residues. Germline V gene lookup returns CDR1 SGHTA and CDR2 FQGNSA. The CDR3 spells CASSLVTRRQGGTGELFF. The CDR3 DNA sequence: TGTGCCAGCAGCTTAGTAACTAGGCGACAGGGTGGTACCGGGGAGCTGTTTTTT.

This clone was picked up a small number of times. The gene calls are TRBV6-6 and TRBJ1-1; 9 bases fit TRBD1. V shed 6 bases and J 7 bases; nucleotides not matched to a gene: 6. The CDR3 covers 13 residues. Germline loops: CDR1 MNHNY, CDR2 SVGAGI (reference sequence). The CDR3 sequence is CASSKDRGGEAFF. The CDR3 DNA follows: TGTGCCAGCAGCAAGGACAGGGGTGGTGAAGCTTTCTTT.

The rearrangement joins TRBV23-1 to TRBJ2-7; 10 bases line up with TRBD1. TRBV23-1 is recorded as an ORF, its role being uncertain. The V segment lost 3 bases and the J segment 4 bases; nucleotides outside the gene matches: 6. This CDR3 comprises 15 residues. The CDR3, as DNA: TGCGCCAGCAGTCACCCGGGACAGGGGCGGTACGAGCAGTACTTC. Its protein product is CASSHPGQGRYEQYF.

This clone was found a few times. The chain has TRBV7-9 and TRBJ2-1; D possibly corresponds to TRBD2 (6 bases). This CDR3 is built from 15 residues. V was shortened by 5 bases and J by 4 bases, with 15 bases between the two germline ends. CDR1 and CDR2 from the germline V gene are SEHNR and FQNEAQ (reference sequence). CDR3 region: CASSQSREVYNEQFF. In DNA, the CDR3 is TGTGCCAGCAGCCAATCCAGGGAGGTGTACAATGAGCAGTTCTTC.

This chain uses TRBV19 with TRBJ1-2, with a weak D call TRBD1 (6 bases). The CDR3 extends over 11 amino acids. CDR1 and CDR2 (germline): LNHDA, SQIVND (reference sequence). The V end lost 8 bases, the J end lost 8 bases, and 12 bases lay between the germline ends. The CDR3 is CASLTGYGYTF. DNA for the CDR3: TGTGCCAGTCTCACAGGGTACGGCTACACCTTC.

The V call is TRBV4-3, the J call TRBJ1-3; D unclear. V dropped 0 bases and J dropped 2 bases, with 14 bases sitting between them. Germline V gene data show CDR1 as LGHNA and CDR2 as YSLEER. The CDR3 covers 17 residues. The CDR3 nucleotides are TGCGCCAGCAGCCAAGAGTTCATGAGGGCCGCTGGAAACACCATATATTTT. This gives the protein CASSQEFMRAAGNTIYF.

This clone was found a few times. The rearrangement joins TRBV18 to TRBJ2-5; D call uncertain. The V gene lost 6 bases and the J gene lost 4 bases, with 15 bases spanning the gap. Germline CDR1 and CDR2: KGHSH and LQKENI. This CDR3 spans 14 amino acids. The CDR3 bases are TGTGCCAGCTCGAACAACAACAGAAGAGAGACCCAGTACTTC. This encodes CASSNNNRRETQYF. Variable domain in full (rest from reference TRBV18 and TRBJ2-5): NAGVMQNPRHLVRRRGQEARLRCSPMKGHSHVYWYRQLPEEGLKFMVYLQKENIIDESGMPKERFSAEFPKEGPSILRIQQVVRGDSAAYFCASSNNNRRETQYFGPGTRLLVL.

Many counts were recorded for this clone. The chain is built from TRBV4-3 and TRBJ2-7, with 12 nucleotides matching TRBD1. Germline CDR1 is LGHNA and CDR2 is YSLEER. The CDR3 runs 16 residues. Losses at the gene ends were 1 base for V and 7 bases for J; bases not matched to a gene: 8. Here the CDR3 DNA reads TGCGCCAGCAGCCAAGCTCCGGGACAGGGGGCGCGGGAGCAGTACTTC. Translating gives CASSQAPGQGAREQYF.